Following are 14 T cell receptor beta chains from one sample sequenced in a study of regulatory T cells in long-lasting Graves disease. Through Arm-PCR of CDR3 regions and iRepertoire HTBI primers, TCR beta libraries were built. TCRdb re-analysed the multiplex PCR reads in MiXCR, keeping a single row per CDR3 protein. The profile shows about 340,000 distinct CDR3 sequences, 15% to 20% of them singletons. Time point here: persistent/refractory GD, antithyroid drugs over 5 years with positive TRAb. From RNA extracted from PBMCs, the TCR library was made. The sequencing used peripheral blood mononuclear cells (PBMCs), collected when the disease was refractory, from a patient treated with antithyroid drugs. The receptors stem from a female donor with Graves disease.

This clonotype was detected only a few times. This sequence joins TRBV10-3 and TRBJ1-5, with TRBD1 as a possible D gene (5 bases). This CDR3 is built from 14 residues. V was pared by 8 bases and J by 3 bases, with 14 bases between. The V gene's germline CDR1 is ENHRY and CDR2 SYGVKD. The CDR3 coding sequence is TGTGCCATCGGGGACGTCTTACCCAATCAGCCCCAGCATTTT. Translated: CAIGDVLPNQPQHF.

This clonotype was observed once. The V and J genes are TRBV6-9 and TRBJ1-5, with D uncertain. V was trimmed by 4 bases and J by 7 bases, leaving 14 bases between them. Germline-derived CDR1 and CDR2 are MNHGY and SVAAGI. This CDR3 has 14 residues. CDR3 bases: TGTGCCAGCAGTTTTACGGGATACCGACAGCCCCAGCATTTT. Amino acids: CASSFTGYRQPQHF.

The chain combines TRBV12-3 or TRBV12-4 with TRBJ2-3; D is ambiguous. The germline V and J ends were trimmed by 2 bases and 1 base, with 4 bases remaining between them. This CDR3 has 13 amino acids. The CDR3 region is CASSLSGTDTQYF. In DNA, the CDR3 is TGTGCCAGCAGTTTAAGCGGCACAGATACGCAGTATTTT.

This clonotype showed up just a few times. This sequence joins TRBV7-2 and TRBJ2-5, with D hard to call. Germline CDR1 and CDR2: SGHTA and FQGNSA. CDR3 size: 17 residues. V shed 2 bases and J shed 7 bases, with 23 bases lying between them. The CDR3 DNA reads TGTGCCAGCAGCTTACAAAATCCGGTATCTTGGAGTGCGACCCAGTACTTC. This sequence encodes CASSLQNPVSWSATQYF.

This clonotype was seen repeatedly, ten times or more. The genes are TRBV25-1 and TRBJ2-5; weak D call: TRBD2 (6 bases). CDR3 length: 15 residues. In germline, CDR1 is MGHDK, CDR2 SYGVNS. V was pared by 3 bases and J by 5 bases, with 16 bases between. In DNA form, the CDR3 reads TGTGCCAGCAGTGATCTCTGGGCGGGGTCGGAGACCCAGTACTTC. Its translation: CASSDLWAGSETQYF.

This clonotype was seen a handful of times. This chain links TRBV28 with TRBJ2-3; perhaps TRBD1 as D (5 bases). The V end lost 4 bases, the J end lost 0 bases, and 17 bases lay between the germline ends. CDR3 size: 17 residues. Germline assignment: CDR1 MDHEN and CDR2 SYDVKM. Here the CDR3 DNA reads TGTGCCAGCAGTTCCCCTCCCCCAGGGATCAGCACAGATACGCAGTATTTT. This encodes CASSSPPPGISTDTQYF.

This clonotype was seen only a few times. The rearrangement links TRBV20-1 to TRBJ1-1; D is uncertain. Trimming shortened V by 0 bases and J by 1 base, and 12 bases separated the two germline ends. CDR1 is DFQATT, CDR2 SNEGSKA, per germline (reference sequence). The CDR3 length is 15 residues. DNA of the CDR3: TGCAGTGCTAGAGAAAGAAATTACACGAACACTGAAGCTTTCTTT. Protein product: CSARERNYTNTEAFF.

This clonotype was picked up many times. The chain couples TRBV30 to TRBJ1-6, with D uncertain. Per germline, CDR1 GTSNPN and CDR2 SVGIG (reference sequence). This CDR3 is built from 13 residues. V was cut by 6 bases and J by 5 bases, with 11 bases left in between. The CDR3 here is CACGPEHNSPLHF. The CDR3 DNA reads TGTGCCTGTGGACCCGAGCATAATTCACCCCTCCACTTT.

V is TRBV7-2 and J is TRBJ2-2; a weak D match, TRBD1 (5 bases). Germline values: CDR1 SGHTA, CDR2 FQGNSA. The CDR3 sequence is 16 residues long. V shed 4 bases and J shed 0 bases, with 12 bases lying between them. This chain's CDR3 is CASSSLQASNTGELFF. DNA for the CDR3: TGTGCCAGCAGCTCCCTACAGGCCTCGAACACCGGGGAGCTGTTTTTT.

This clonotype was counted at least ten times. V is TRBV28 and J is TRBJ2-5; D possibly matches TRBD1 or TRBD2 (6 bases each). V gave up 5 bases and J gave up 3 bases, with 13 bases separating them. The CDR3 length is 14 residues. Germline V CDR1 and CDR2: MDHEN, SYDVKM. CDR3 nucleotides: TGTGCCAGCAGTCCCCCGAGGGGGGAAGAGACCCAGTACTTC. Translating it yields CASSPPRGEETQYF.

With regard to this clonotype: It may be a read error: a sequence one base away is much more abundant. This chain links TRBV20-1 with TRBJ1-4; a weak D match, TRBD1 (5 bases). This CDR3 has 13 amino acids. Germline values: CDR1 DFQATT, CDR2 SNEGSKA (reference sequence). The CDR3 coding sequence is TGCAGTGCTAGAGGGGGGTTTAGCGAAAAACTGCTTTTT. It translates to CSARGGFSEKLLF.

A few counts support this clonotype. The V gene is TRBV28, the J gene TRBJ2-2; a possible D gene is TRBD1 (5 bases). Trimming stripped 8 bases from V and 4 bases from J, with 20 bases between. CDR1 is MDHEN and CDR2 is SYDVKM in the germline V gene. The CDR3 is 16 amino acids. CDR3 bases: TGTGCCAGCCGGTCGATCCGTTGGGGCACCACCGGGGAGCTGTTTTTT. This gives the protein CASRSIRWGTTGELFF.

The rearrangement joins TRBV24-1 to TRBJ2-2; no firm D call. This CDR3 has 13 amino acids. Trimming stripped 4 bases from V and 4 bases from J, with 6 bases between. The V gene's germline CDR1 is KGHDR and CDR2 SFDVKD. The CDR3 sequence is CATSEPITGELFF. The CDR3 coding sequence is TGTGCCACCAGTGAGCCAATCACCGGGGAGCTGTTTTTT.

As to this clonotype: The junction shows a germline mismatch at one end, possibly a read error. V gene TRBV24-1 combines with J gene TRBJ2-1, with 7 bases identical to TRBD2. The CDR3 loop spans 14 amino acids. Looked up from germline, CDR1 is KGHDR and CDR2 is SFDVKD. The CDR3 sequence: CATRGRGTYNEQLF. The DNA of the CDR3 is TGTGCCACCAGAGGGAGGGGTACCTACAATGAGCAGCTCTTC.